The clone carrying this TCR beta chain was recorded a few times. This sample is part of a study of T cells in Graves' hyperthyroidism and ophthalmopathy. The CDR3 consists of 16 residues. V dropped 1 base and J dropped 4; count of bases not matched to a gene: 7. CDR1 is LGHDT and CDR2 is YNNKEL in the germline V gene (reference sequence). RNA transcripts served as the template for amplifying TCR beta CDR3 regions. The TCR CDR3 was amplified in a first-round RT-PCR using the HTBI primer set. TCRdb re-analysed the multiplex PCR reads in MiXCR, keeping a single row per CDR3 protein. The sample yields fewer than 850,000 distinct CDR3 sequences, roughly 17% seen once.

The source of this sequence is a man aged 50 to 60 with Graves' hyperthyroidism. This chain connects TRBV3-1 to TRBJ2-1; 7 bases fit TRBD2. Material: blood. This CDR3 is CASSQAAGEEYNEQFF. CDR3 bases: TGTGCCAGCAGCCAAGCCGCGGGAGAAGAGTACAATGAGCAGTTCTTC.